This entry features one TCR beta chain sequence. This clone's antigen is unknown. The input lacks base qualities; no much larger clone sits a single base away. The data originate from a study of blood T cell repertoires in COVID-19 (TCRdb year 2020). General notes on the study: The collaborator samples originated in the United States, Italy and Spain and spanned the acute and convalescent phases of COVID-19. The prospective study material was composed of cDNA or gDNA derived from T cells, B-cell-depleted T cells, or PBMCs. The dataset comprised deeply sampled blood TCRbeta repertoires from subjects exposed to, actively infected with, or recovered from COVID-19. The repertoires were made available in a free public database intended to serve as a resource for research on the immune response to SARS-CoV-2. The samples were drawn from the first 160 participants of the ongoing ImmuneRACE study and from over 950 subjects provided by 6 global collaborators. The sample metadata nearly always contained a de-identified subject ID, COVID-19 status, age in years and sex. Where HLA class I and class II types were available, the types were taken from metadata supplied by the sample provider, not from assay-based typing.

The CDR1 and CDR2 encoded by the germline V gene are MGHRA and YSYEKL. The CDR3 runs 15 amino acids, cysteine and phenylalanine included. Only the CDR3 DNA is retained, 45 bases long and in frame from the first base. Cut back by 0 bases and 1 base, the V and J ends lie 9 bases apart. Here is what the overall study found, with its caveats: How much clinical and demographic metadata was included differed by source and by participant, and the metadata was provided uncurated.

TCRbeta CDR3 regions were amplified from genomic DNA using the immunoSEQ Assay, a bias-controlled multiplex PCR. The original pipeline was this. Nucleated cell counts per sample were estimated from amplification of reference gene primers within the assay. To quantify the absolute abundance of each unique TCRbeta CDR3 rearrangement, sequence reads were collapsed and filtered. For each sample, productive Simpson clonality was calculated as the square root of Simpson's diversity index across productive rearrangements. TCRdb provides this immuneACCESS table in a form limited to in-frame rearrangements. Some clones are lacking; in checked studies, under half of them reflect an unresolved V gene, and why the rest are absent is not known. V and J calls and clone size come straight from that table; D and trimming were deduced from the DNA. In this sample the table shows around 59,000 clones, more than 75% of which occur a single time. The ten largest clones represent over 10% of the sample.

The collaborating institutions used their own protocols to collect whole blood in K2EDTA tubes. For TCRbeta analysis, collaborators shipped samples in one of three forms: frozen whole blood, isolated PBMCs, or DNA extracted from either of those sample types. Sequenced material: peripheral blood. The chain is encoded by TRBV4-1 joined to TRBJ1-2, with the D gene not clear enough to name. This receptor was taken from a man older than 75 with acute or convalescent COVID-19. The CDR3 in this case is CASSQDPGDNYGYTF. The DNA sequence is as follows: TGCGCCAGCAGCCAAGACCCCGGAGATAACTATGGCTACACCTTC.